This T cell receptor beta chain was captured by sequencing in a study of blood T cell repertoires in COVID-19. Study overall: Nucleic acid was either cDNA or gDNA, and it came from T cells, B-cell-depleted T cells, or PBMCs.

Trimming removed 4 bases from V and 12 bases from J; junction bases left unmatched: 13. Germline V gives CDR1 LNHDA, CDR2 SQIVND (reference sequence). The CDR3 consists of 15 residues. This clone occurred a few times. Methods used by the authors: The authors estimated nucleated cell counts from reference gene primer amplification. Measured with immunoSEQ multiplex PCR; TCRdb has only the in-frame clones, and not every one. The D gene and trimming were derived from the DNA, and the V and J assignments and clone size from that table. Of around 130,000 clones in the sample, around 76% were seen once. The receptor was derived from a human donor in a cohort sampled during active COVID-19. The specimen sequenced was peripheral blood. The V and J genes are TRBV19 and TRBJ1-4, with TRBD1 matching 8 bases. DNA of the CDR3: TGTGCCAGTAGTACCGACACAGGGGGGGTTGGTGAACTGTTTTTT. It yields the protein CASSTDTGGVGELFF.